These 26 T cell receptor beta chains came from one sample sequenced in a study of T-cell reconstitution after alpha-beta-depleted transplantation in children (dated by TCRdb to about 2016). The sample's treatment or condition label, in plain terms: allogeneic hematopoietic cell transplantation with graft depleted of TCRalphabeta T cells and CD19 B cells. The library was made by PCR. TCRdb lists the instrument as Illumina HiSeq 2500. To normalize quantification of the TCRbeta repertoire, the TCR libraries were built with molecular barcoding that relied on unique molecular identifiers. Using fastp trimming at Q25 and MiXCR clonotype assembly, TCRdb reanalyzed the public sequencing data and kept in-frame beta chains. Every CDR3 protein is listed once, alongside the most common genes and DNA of its rows. The table for this sample lists 500,000 to 650,000 distinct CDR3 sequences; over 9.5% of them were counted only once. The ten largest make up around 13% of the sample.

Sample: PBMCs, mostly from graft donor cells, taken 180 days after TCRalphabeta/CD19-depleted stem cell transplant. These receptors all come from a female patient aged 2-10 years who had a stem cell transplant for aplastic anemia, so the T cells may come from the graft donor.

The chain employs TRBV20-1 and TRBJ2-1; D not resolved. Germline V gene lookup returns CDR1 DFQATT and CDR2 SNEGSKA (reference sequence). Trimming pared 6 bases from V and 0 bases from J, leaving 12 bases between. CDR3 length: 14 amino acids. CDR3 DNA sequence: TGCAGTGCCCGCGATTGGGGCTCCTACAATGAGCAGTTCTTC. It codes for CSARDWGSYNEQFF.

The chain links TRBV6-5 to TRBJ2-3; D is perhaps TRBD2 (6 bases). Germline values: CDR1 MNHEY, CDR2 SVGAGI. With 2 bases removed from V and 0 bases from J, the gap between germline ends came to 12 bases. The CDR3 contains 16 residues. The CDR3 sequence: CASSYTAGYSTDTQYF. CDR3 bases: TGTGCCAGCAGTTACACTGCGGGATACAGCACAGATACGCAGTATTTT.

V usage is TRBV27 and J usage is TRBJ1-2; D possibly corresponds to TRBD1 (5 bases). This CDR3 spans 14 amino acids. V lost 8 bases to trimming and J lost 7 bases, with 20 bases between them. Germline assignment: CDR1 MNHEY and CDR2 SMNVEV (reference sequence). As DNA, the CDR3 is TGTGCCAGCGGCCGGCGTCAGGGTCCCTTTGGCTACACCTTC. Amino acid sequence: CASGRRQGPFGYTF.

The genes are TRBV10-1 and TRBJ2-3; 9 bases are shared with TRBD1. The ends lost 0 bases at V and 3 bases at J; junction bases unmatched: 4. CDR1 is WNHNN, CDR2 SYGVQD, per germline (reference sequence). This CDR3 spans 16 amino acids. CDR3 protein: CASSESRDRVTDTQYF. CDR3 nucleotides: TGCGCCAGCAGTGAGTCAAGGGACAGGGTGACAGATACGCAGTATTTT.

In this sample, this clonotype turned up a few times. This chain links TRBV7-2 with TRBJ2-7; perhaps TRBD2 as D (6 bases). The length of the CDR3 is 13 residues. Germline-derived CDR1 and CDR2 are SGHTA and FQGNSA. V was cut by 3 bases and J by 3 bases, with 9 bases left in between. Here the CDR3 reads CASSLGLYYEQYF. The CDR3 DNA reads as TGTGCCAGCAGCTTGGGACTTTACTACGAGCAGTACTTC.

The gene calls are TRBV19 and TRBJ2-5; 7 bases match TRBD1. Germline V gene lookup returns CDR1 LNHDA and CDR2 SQIVND (reference sequence). The V gene end was trimmed by 4 bases and the J gene end by 7 bases; junction bases not matched to a gene: 21. The CDR3 is 18 residues long. As DNA, the CDR3 is TGTGCCAGTAGTACCCACCCGACGACAGGGCGGTATCGAGGGACCCAGTACTTC. Its protein product is CASSTHPTTGRYRGTQYF. Drawing the rest from reference TRBV19 and TRBJ2-5, the complete variable domain is DGGITQSPKYLFRKEGQNVTLSCEQNLNHDAMYWYRQDPGQGLRLIYYSQIVNDFQKGDIAEGYSVSREKKESFPLTVTSAQKNPTAFYLCASSTHPTTGRYRGTQYFGPGTRLLVL.

The chain has TRBV20-1 and TRBJ2-2; D remains ambiguous. Germline V gene sequence: CDR1 DFQATT, CDR2 SNEGSKA (reference sequence). With 0 bases removed from V and 0 bases from J, the gap between germline ends came to 17 bases. The CDR3 spans 18 residues. CDR3 sequence: CSARDPLGKGANTGELFF. The CDR3 nucleotides are TGCAGTGCTAGAGATCCTCTAGGGAAGGGCGCGAACACCGGGGAGCTGTTTTTT.

This clonotype was observed at least ten times. This rearrangement joins TRBV7-2 to TRBJ1-5, with 7 bases aligning to TRBD1. CDR3 size: 15 residues. Germline trimming cut 6 bases from V and 5 bases from J; bases unmatched to any gene: 10. CDR1 and CDR2 from the germline V gene are SGHTA and FQGNSA. As DNA, the CDR3 is TGTGCCAGCAGTTACCGACAGGGAGGCGATCAGCCCCAGCATTTT. Protein product: CASSYRQGGDQPQHF.

Ten or more counts support this clonotype. The chain combines TRBV5-1 with TRBJ2-3; the D is unclear. This CDR3 region has 14 residues. The ends were cut back, 0 bases at V and 6 bases at J, with 11 bases in the middle. Germline-derived CDR1 and CDR2 are SGHRS and YFSETQ. CDR3 in DNA: TGCGCCAGCAGCTTGGAACGCCCCGGTGATACGCAGTATTTT. It encodes CASSLERPGDTQYF. Full variable domain (outside the CDR3, taken from reference TRBV5-1 and TRBJ2-3): KAGVTQTPRYLIKTRGQQVTLSCSPISGHRSVSWYQQTPGQGLQFLFEYFSETQRNKGNFPGRFSGRQFSNSRSEMNVSTLELGDSALYLCASSLERPGDTQYFGPGTRLTVL.

CDR3 residues: CASSFITSGRLEQFF. CDR3 sequence (DNA): TGTGCCAGCAGCTTTATCACTAGCGGGAGACTGGAGCAGTTCTTC. V usage is TRBV7-9 and J usage is TRBJ2-1; 11 bases are shared with TRBD2. The V gene's germline CDR1 is SEHNR and CDR2 FQNEAQ (reference sequence). The CDR3 spans 15 residues. With 3 bases clipped from V and 10 bases from J, the junction kept 8 bases outside the gene matches.

This clonotype was found many times. The chain links TRBV7-9 to TRBJ1-1; 7 positions agree with TRBD1. The CDR3 totals 14 residues. Germline V gene data show CDR1 as SEHNR and CDR2 as FQNEAQ (reference sequence). V lost 1 base and J lost 6; bases outside the gene matches: 5. CDR3 coding DNA: TGTGCCAGCAGCTTAGTGATAGGGACAGCTGAAGCTTTCTTT. Translated: CASSLVIGTAEAFF. Drawing the rest from reference TRBV7-9 and TRBJ1-1, the complete variable domain is DTGVSQNPRHKITKRGQNVTFRCDPISEHNRLYWYRQTLGQGPEFLTYFQNEAQLEKSRLLSDRFSAERPKGSFSTLEIQRTEQGDSAMYLCASSLVIGTAEAFFGQGTRLTVV.

The chain employs TRBV2 and TRBJ2-1; D is unclear. CDR3 length: 13 residues. Trimming took off 8 bases at V and 0 bases at J, with 8 bases between the two ends. Looked up from germline, CDR1 is SNHLY and CDR2 is FYNNEI. This CDR3 reads CASPKSSYNEQFF. CDR3 coding DNA: TGTGCCAGCCCCAAGAGCTCCTACAATGAGCAGTTCTTC.

This clonotype appeared many times. The V call is TRBV20-1, the J call TRBJ2-1, with D perhaps TRBD2 (6 bases). Germline V gene lookup returns CDR1 DFQATT and CDR2 SNEGSKA (reference sequence). Deletions cut 0 bases from V and 3 bases from J, with 18 bases between. The CDR3 sequence is 17 residues long. The CDR3 nucleotides are TGCAGTGCTAGAGATTGGGGGACGGGAGAGTTCTACAATGAGCAGTTCTTC. It yields the protein CSARDWGTGEFYNEQFF.

This clonotype was observed a handful of times. The chain uses TRBV5-1 and TRBJ2-3; possible D gene TRBD1, 7 bases. The germline gives CDR1 SGHRS, CDR2 YFSETQ. V was pared by 4 bases and J by 1 base, with 22 bases between. The CDR3 is 18 amino acids. The CDR3 DNA sequence: TGCGCCAGCAGCACCTTCCCTCCGGGCAGGGGGGGCACAGATACGCAGTATTTT. It yields the protein CASSTFPPGRGGTDTQYF.

Only a few counts were recorded for this clonotype. J is TRBJ2-7 and V is TRBV20-1, with no clear D. The CDR3 is 12 residues long. Germline CDR1 and CDR2: DFQATT and SNEGSKA (reference sequence). The V and J ends lost 3 bases and 2 bases respectively, with 8 bases between them. This CDR3 reads CSASRDPYEQYF. CDR3 nucleotide sequence: TGCAGTGCTAGCCGTGACCCCTACGAGCAGTACTTC.

The chain has TRBV7-2 and TRBJ1-6; D perhaps matches TRBD1 (6 bases). The germline V gene has CDR1 SGHTA and CDR2 FQGNSA. The germline V and J ends were trimmed by 0 bases and 7 bases, with 10 bases remaining between them. The length of the CDR3 is 15 residues. CDR3 sequence: CASSLAGALNSPLHF. The CDR3 DNA reads TGTGCCAGCAGCTTAGCGGGGGCGCTGAATTCACCCCTCCACTTT.

This clonotype was counted between two and nine times. The J gene is TRBJ2-3, the V gene TRBV6-5; D not certain. This CDR3 region has 15 residues. Germline V gene sequence: CDR1 MNHEY, CDR2 SVGAGI. V was trimmed by 2 bases and J by 2 bases, leaving 11 bases between them. The CDR3 DNA follows: TGTGCCAGCAGTTACCTCAGGACGCACACAGATACGCAGTATTTT. This translates into CASSYLRTHTDTQYF.

Only a few counts were recorded for this clonotype. CDR3 nucleotides: TGCGCCAGCAGCTTGGCCCCAGGACCCCGGAGGTCTAACTATGGCTACACCTTC. Encoded protein: CASSLAPGPRRSNYGYTF. This chain joins TRBV5-1 and TRBJ1-2; the D is unclear. Germline CDR1 SGHRS, CDR2 YFSETQ. The CDR3 length is 18 residues. Between the trimmed V and J ends, which lost 0 bases and 0 bases, there was a span of 18 bases. Together with reference TRBV5-1 and TRBJ1-2, the CDR3 gives the full variable domain: KAGVTQTPRYLIKTRGQQVTLSCSPISGHRSVSWYQQTPGQGLQFLFEYFSETQRNKGNFPGRFSGRQFSNSRSEMNVSTLELGDSALYLCASSLAPGPRRSNYGYTFGSGTRLTVV.

This clonotype has just a few counts. This rearrangement joins TRBV27 to TRBJ1-2, with a tentative D call TRBD1 (6 bases). CDR3 size: 13 residues. The V gene's germline CDR1 is MNHEY and CDR2 SMNVEV (reference sequence). V gave up 2 bases and J gave up 4 bases, with 8 bases separating them. The CDR3 spells CASSLTGTYGYTF. The CDR3 nucleotides read TGTGCCAGCAGTTTAACAGGGACCTATGGCTACACCTTC.

This clonotype was seen a handful of times. The rearrangement joins TRBV5-1 to TRBJ2-7; D unresolved. This CDR3 contains 13 residues. Trimming removed 0 bases at V and 6 bases at J, with 10 bases between. Germline CDR1 SGHRS, CDR2 YFSETQ. The CDR3 bases are TGCGCCAGCAGCTTGGCCCATGGGTCCGAGCAGTACGTC. This encodes CASSLAHGSEQYV.

This clonotype was observed many times. This chain uses TRBV15 with TRBJ2-7, with D tentatively TRBD1 (5 bases). Germline V gives CDR1 LNHNV, CDR2 YYDKDF (reference sequence). The CDR3 is 15 amino acids. Trimming took off 0 bases at V and 2 bases at J, with 11 bases between the two ends. For the CDR3, the DNA is TGTGCCACCAGCAGAGATGACGACAGCGCCTACGAGCAGTACTTC. As protein: CATSRDDDSAYEQYF.

This clonotype was detected many times. V gene TRBV12-3 or TRBV12-4 combines with J gene TRBJ1-1; D is perhaps TRBD1 (5 bases). This CDR3 contains 13 residues. V gave up 4 bases and J gave up 4 bases, with 10 bases separating them. Written as DNA, the CDR3 is TGTGCCAGCAGTTCCGACAGAACCACTGAAGCTTTCTTT. Residues: CASSSDRTTEAFF.

This clonotype has just a few counts. Here the CDR3 DNA reads TGTGCCAGCAGTTCAGAAAGCGGGATGAACACTGAAGCTTTCTTT. Translated, it gives CASSSESGMNTEAFF. The chain links TRBV6-8 to TRBJ1-1; unclear D gene. Trimming stripped 4 bases from V and 0 bases from J, with 12 bases between. This CDR3 comprises 15 residues. Germline-derived CDR1 and CDR2 are MNHGY and SAAAGT.

This rearrangement joins TRBV5-6 to TRBJ2-7; no reliable D call. Germline values: CDR1 SGHDT, CDR2 YYEEEE. Between the trimmed V and J ends, which lost 2 bases and 1 base, there was a span of 10 bases. The CDR3 is 14 amino acids. The CDR3 here is CASSFGRRSYEQYF. CDR3 DNA: TGTGCCAGCAGCTTCGGACGACGTTCCTACGAGCAGTACTTC.

V gene TRBV6-6 combines with J gene TRBJ2-3; a weak D match, TRBD2 (6 bases). Between the trimmed V and J ends, which lost 2 bases and 5 bases, there was a span of 8 bases. The V gene's germline CDR1 is MNHNY and CDR2 SVGAGI (reference sequence). The length of the CDR3 is 13 residues. The CDR3: CASSYVGGDTQYF. CDR3 coding DNA: TGTGCCAGCAGTTACGTGGGGGGAGATACGCAGTATTTT.

This clonotype was counted between two and nine times. The CDR3 region is CATSPGGSTDTQYF. The CDR3 nucleotides are TGTGCCACCTCGCCAGGGGGGAGCACAGATACGCAGTATTTT. The chain uses TRBV10-3 and TRBJ2-3, with D possibly matching TRBD1 (7 bases). In germline, CDR1 is ENHRY, CDR2 SYGVKD. CDR3 size: 14 residues. V gave up 10 bases and J gave up 0 bases, with 14 bases separating them.